This TCR beta chain emerged from a study of T-cell reconstitution after alpha-beta-depleted transplantation in children. Notes on the study in general: Where some patients showed high TCRbeta diversity at day 60, it came from recipient T cells and thymic progenitors that had survived.

The authors prepared the TCRbeta library with unique molecular identifiers. MiXCR, run by TCRdb on the PCR reads, gives a single entry per CDR3 protein. The sample carries fewer than 750,000 distinct CDR3 sequences, 23% recorded once. The CDR3 has 11 residues. Germline CDR1 reads SQVTM; CDR2 reads ANQGSEA. This clonotype was recorded at least ten times. Its target is not known. V is TRBV29-1 and J is TRBJ1-2, with D possibly matching TRBD1 (5 bases). This clonotype was sampled from a boy under two years old who had a stem cell transplant for acute myeloid leukemia, so the T cells may come from the graft donor. The sequences come from PBMCs, mostly from graft donor cells, collected 360 days after TCRalphabeta/CD19-depleted stem cell transplant. For the CDR3, the DNA is TGCGGGTTGGCAGGGCAGTATGGCTACACCTTC. It codes for CGLAGQYGYTF.